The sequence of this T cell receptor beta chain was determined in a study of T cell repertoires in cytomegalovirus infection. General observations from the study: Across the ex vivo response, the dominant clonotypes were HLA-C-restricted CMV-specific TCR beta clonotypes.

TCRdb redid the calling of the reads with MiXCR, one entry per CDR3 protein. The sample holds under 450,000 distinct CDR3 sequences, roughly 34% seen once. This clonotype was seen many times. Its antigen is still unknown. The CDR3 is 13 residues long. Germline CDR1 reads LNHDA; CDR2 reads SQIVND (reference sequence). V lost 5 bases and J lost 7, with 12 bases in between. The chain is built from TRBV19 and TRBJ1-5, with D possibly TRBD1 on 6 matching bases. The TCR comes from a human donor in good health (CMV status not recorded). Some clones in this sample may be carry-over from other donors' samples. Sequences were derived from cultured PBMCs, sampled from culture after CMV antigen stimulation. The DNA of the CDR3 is TGTGCCAGTAGTGTACAGGGCCGACAGCCCCAGCATTTT. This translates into CASSVQGRQPQHF.